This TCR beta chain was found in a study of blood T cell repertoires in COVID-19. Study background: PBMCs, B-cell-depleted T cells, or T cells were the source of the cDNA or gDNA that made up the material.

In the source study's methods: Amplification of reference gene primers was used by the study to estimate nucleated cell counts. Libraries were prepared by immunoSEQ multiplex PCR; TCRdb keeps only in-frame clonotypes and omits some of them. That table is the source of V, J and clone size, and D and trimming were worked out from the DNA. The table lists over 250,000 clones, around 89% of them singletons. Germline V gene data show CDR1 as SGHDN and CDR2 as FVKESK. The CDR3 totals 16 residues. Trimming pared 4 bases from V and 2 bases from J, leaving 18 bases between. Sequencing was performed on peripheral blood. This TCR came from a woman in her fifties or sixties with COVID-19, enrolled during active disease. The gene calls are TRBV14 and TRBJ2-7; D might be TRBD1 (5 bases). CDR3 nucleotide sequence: TGTGCCAGCAGCCCCTTCGACCGAGACAGCACCTACGAGCAGTACTTC. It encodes CASSPFDRDSTYEQYF.